This T cell receptor beta chain was recovered during a study of T cell repertoires in cytomegalovirus infection. Overall study: Newly reported HLA-C-restricted and thoroughly characterized HLA-B-restricted CMV epitopes were employed. CMV infection and matching HLA type were both indicated by public TCR beta signatures.

CDR1 and CDR2 (germline): MNHNS, SASEGT. The CDR3 consists of 14 residues. V was pared by 6 bases and J by 0 bases, with 4 bases of the junction left unmatched. One entry per CDR3 protein, called by TCRdb with MiXCR from the reads. The data hold roughly 570,000 distinct CDR3 sequences, with about 39% observed a single time. Regarding the study as a whole: It was HLA-C-restricted CMV-specific TCR beta clonotypes that dominated the response ex vivo.

The table lists this clonotype with many counts. The antigen is undetermined. The chain employs TRBV6-1 and TRBJ1-2, with 7 positions matching TRBD1. The sequencing used cultured PBMCs, collected from culture after CMV antigen stimulation. This clonotype originated in a human donor in good health (CMV status not recorded). Some clones in this sample may be carry-over from other donors' samples. The DNA of the CDR3 is TGTGCCAGCAGCGTTGACAGGGCTAACTATGGCTACACCTTC. Translation: CASSVDRANYGYTF.